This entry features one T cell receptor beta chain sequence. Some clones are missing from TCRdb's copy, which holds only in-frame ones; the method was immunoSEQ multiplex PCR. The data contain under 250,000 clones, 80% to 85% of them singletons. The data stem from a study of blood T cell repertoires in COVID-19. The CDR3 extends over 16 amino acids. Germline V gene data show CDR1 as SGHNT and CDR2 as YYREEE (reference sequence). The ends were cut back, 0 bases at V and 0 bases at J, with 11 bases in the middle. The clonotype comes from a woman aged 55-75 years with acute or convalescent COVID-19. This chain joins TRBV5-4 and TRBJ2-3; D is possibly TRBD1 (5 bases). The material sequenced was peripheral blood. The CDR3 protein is CASSLEGAQSTDTQYF. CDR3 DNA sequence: TGTGCCAGCAGCTTGGAAGGGGCCCAAAGCACAGATACGCAGTATTTT.